This T cell receptor (beta chain) was captured by sequencing in a study of cytomegalovirus exposure and HLA in healthy donors. This clone was picked up a small number of times. Primers for the PCR totalled 60 Vbeta and 13 Jbeta. In the original processing: A later analysis tallied approximately 78 million unique TCR beta chains, 9 million to 12 million of them shared. Data came from immunoSEQ multiplex PCR; TCRdb stores just in-frame clones and leaves some out. D and trimming were read from the DNA, whereas the V and J calls and clone size are those reported in that table. The sample lists 140,000 to 150,000 clones; 76% were seen once. The TCR was taken from a man aged 35-49 years in good health and CMV-seronegative. Sequencing was carried out using PBMCs.

Here the CDR3 DNA reads TGTGCCAGCAGTTACATCCGCGAGCAGTACTTC. Its protein product is CASSYIREQYF. The V gene is TRBV6-5, the J gene TRBJ2-7; unclear D gene. Germline lookup yields CDR1 MNHEY and CDR2 SVGAGI. The CDR3 has 11 amino acids. Between the trimmed V and J ends, which lost 2 bases and 6 bases, there was a span of 5 bases.